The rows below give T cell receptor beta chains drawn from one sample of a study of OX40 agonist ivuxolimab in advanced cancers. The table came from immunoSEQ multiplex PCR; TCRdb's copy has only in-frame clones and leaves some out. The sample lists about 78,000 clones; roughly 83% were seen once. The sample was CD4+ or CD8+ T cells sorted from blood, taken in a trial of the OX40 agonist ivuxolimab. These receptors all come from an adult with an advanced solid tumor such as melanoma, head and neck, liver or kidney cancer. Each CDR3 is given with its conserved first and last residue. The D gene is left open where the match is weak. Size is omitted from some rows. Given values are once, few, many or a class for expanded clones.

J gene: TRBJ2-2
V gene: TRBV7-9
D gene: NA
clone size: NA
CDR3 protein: CASSLAGGTGELFF
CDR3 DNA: TGTGCCAGCAGCTTAGCGGGAGGCACCGGGGAGCTGTTTTTT

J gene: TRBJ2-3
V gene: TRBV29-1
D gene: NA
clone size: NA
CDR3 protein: CRRERSTDTQYF
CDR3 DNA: TGCAGGCGTGAGCGGAGCACAGATACGCAGTATTTT

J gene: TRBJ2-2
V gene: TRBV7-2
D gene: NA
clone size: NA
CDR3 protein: CASTAGGGYTGELFF
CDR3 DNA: TGTGCCAGCACCGCCGGGGGAGGCTACACCGGGGAGCTGTTTTTT

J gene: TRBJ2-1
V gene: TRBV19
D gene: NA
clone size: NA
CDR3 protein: CASSISFKEQFF
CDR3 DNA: TGTGCCAGTAGTATCTCTTTTAAGGAGCAGTTCTTC

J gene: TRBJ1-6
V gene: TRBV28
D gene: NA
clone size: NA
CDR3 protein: CASRRQGKDSPLHF
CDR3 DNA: TGTGCCAGCAGACGCCAGGGGAAGGATTCACCCCTCCACTTT

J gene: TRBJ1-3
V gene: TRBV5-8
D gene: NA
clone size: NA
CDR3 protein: CASIDRSSGNTIYF
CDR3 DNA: TGTGCCAGCATCGACCGGAGCTCTGGAAACACCATATATTTT

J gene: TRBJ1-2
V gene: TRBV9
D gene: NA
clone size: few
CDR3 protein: CASFAPGAGGGYTF
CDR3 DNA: TGTGCCAGCTTCGCGCCGGGAGCCGGGGGTGGCTACACCTTC

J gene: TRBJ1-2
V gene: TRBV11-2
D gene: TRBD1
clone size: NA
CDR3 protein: CASSLGEGARGYTF
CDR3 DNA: TGTGCCAGCAGCTTAGGAGAGGGGGCTAGGGGCTACACCTTC

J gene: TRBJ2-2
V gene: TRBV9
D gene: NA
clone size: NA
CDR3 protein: CASSVESRYTGELFF
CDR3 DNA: TGTGCCAGCAGCGTAGAATCGCGGTACACCGGGGAGCTGTTTTTT

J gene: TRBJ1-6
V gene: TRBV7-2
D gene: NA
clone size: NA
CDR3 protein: CASSLDPLGAFRYNSPLHF
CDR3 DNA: TGTGCCAGCAGCTTAGACCCTCTCGGAGCATTCCGCTATAATTCACCCCTCCACTTT

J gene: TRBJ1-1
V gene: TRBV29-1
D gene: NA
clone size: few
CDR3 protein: CSVEDGLGAFF
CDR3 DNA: TGCAGCGTTGAAGACGGCCTCGGCGCTTTCTTT

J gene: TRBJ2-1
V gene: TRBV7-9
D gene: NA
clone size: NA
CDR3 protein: CASSLVGYEQFF
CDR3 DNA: TGTGCCAGCAGCTTGGTGGGGTATGAGCAGTTCTTC

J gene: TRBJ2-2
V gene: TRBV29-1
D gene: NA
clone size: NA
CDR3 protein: CSGGYVTGELFF
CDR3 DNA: TGCAGCGGGGGGTACGTCACCGGGGAGCTGTTTTTT

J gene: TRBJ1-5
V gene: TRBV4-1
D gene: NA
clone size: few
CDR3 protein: CASSQLRQGYSNQPQHF
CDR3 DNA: TGCGCCAGCAGCCAATTAAGGCAGGGGTACAGCAATCAGCCCCAGCATTTT

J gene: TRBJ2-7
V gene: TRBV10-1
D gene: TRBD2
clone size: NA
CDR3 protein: CASSVLAGVGNF
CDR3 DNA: TGCGCCAGCAGTGTACTAGCGGGAGTAGGTAACTTC

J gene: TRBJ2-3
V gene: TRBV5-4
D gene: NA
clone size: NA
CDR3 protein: CASSLGGGPRATDTQYF
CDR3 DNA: TGTGCCAGCAGCTTGGGGGGGGGCCCGCGGGCCACAGATACGCAGTATTTT

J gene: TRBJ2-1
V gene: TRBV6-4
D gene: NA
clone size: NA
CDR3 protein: CASSPGPFYNEQFF
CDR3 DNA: TGTGCCAGCAGTCCCGGTCCCTTCTACAATGAGCAGTTCTTC

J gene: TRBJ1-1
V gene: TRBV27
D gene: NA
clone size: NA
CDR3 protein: CASRTPGATEAFF
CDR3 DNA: TGTGCCAGCAGGACCCCGGGGGCAACTGAAGCTTTCTTT

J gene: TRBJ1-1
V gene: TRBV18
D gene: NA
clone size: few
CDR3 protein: CASSFGHMNTEAFF
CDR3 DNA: TGTGCCAGCTCGTTCGGACATATGAACACTGAAGCTTTCTTT

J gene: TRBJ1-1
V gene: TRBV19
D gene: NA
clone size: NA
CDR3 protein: CATGGTTNTEAFF
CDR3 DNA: TGTGCCACGGGAGGGACGACAAACACTGAAGCTTTCTTT

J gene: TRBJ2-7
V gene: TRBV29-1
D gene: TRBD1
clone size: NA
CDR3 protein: CSVTDRGYEQYF
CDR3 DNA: TGCAGCGTTACAGACAGGGGATACGAGCAGTACTTC

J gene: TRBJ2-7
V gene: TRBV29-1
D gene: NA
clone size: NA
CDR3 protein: CSVERAGDEQYF
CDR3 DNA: TGCAGCGTTGAAAGGGCCGGGGATGAGCAGTACTTC

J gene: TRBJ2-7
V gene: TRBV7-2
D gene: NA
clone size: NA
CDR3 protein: CASSPSTGRISEQYF
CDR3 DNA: TGTGCCAGCAGCCCATCAACAGGAAGAATCTCCGAGCAGTACTTC

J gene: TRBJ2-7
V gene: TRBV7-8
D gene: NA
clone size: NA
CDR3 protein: CASSSLSASYEQYF
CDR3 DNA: TGTGCCAGCAGCTCCCTTAGTGCTTCCTACGAGCAGTACTTC

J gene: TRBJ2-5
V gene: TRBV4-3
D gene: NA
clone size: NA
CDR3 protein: CASSQEPGIQETQYF
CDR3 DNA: TGCGCCAGCAGCCAAGAACCAGGGATCCAAGAGACCCAGTACTTC

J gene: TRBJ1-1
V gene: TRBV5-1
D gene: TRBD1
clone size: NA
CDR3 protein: CASRVTGQGVTEAFF
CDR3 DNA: TGCGCCAGCAGAGTAACGGGACAGGGAGTAACTGAAGCTTTCTTT

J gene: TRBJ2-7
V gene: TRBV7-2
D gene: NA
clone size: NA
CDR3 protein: CASSWGTLYEQYF
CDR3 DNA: TGTGCCAGCAGCTGGGGGACACTTTACGAGCAGTACTTC

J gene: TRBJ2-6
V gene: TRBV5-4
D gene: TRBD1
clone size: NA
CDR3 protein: CASSAGTARVGANVLTF
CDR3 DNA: TGTGCCAGCAGCGCCGGGACAGCCCGGGTAGGGGCCAACGTCCTGACTTTC

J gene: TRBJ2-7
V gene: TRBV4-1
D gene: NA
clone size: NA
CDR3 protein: CASSQEAQPRMQYF
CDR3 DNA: TGCGCCAGCAGCCAAGAGGCACAGCCGAGGATGCAGTACTTC

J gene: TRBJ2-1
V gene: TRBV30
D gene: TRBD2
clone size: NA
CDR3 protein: CACAFPGLDNLGEQFF
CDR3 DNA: TGTGCCTGCGCGTTCCCAGGACTAGACAACCTAGGGGAGCAGTTCTTC

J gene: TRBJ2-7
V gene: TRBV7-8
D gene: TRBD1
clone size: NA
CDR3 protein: CASSLPLRDRVPEQYF
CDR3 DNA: TGTGCCAGCAGCTTACCCCTCCGGGACAGGGTACCCGAGCAGTACTTC

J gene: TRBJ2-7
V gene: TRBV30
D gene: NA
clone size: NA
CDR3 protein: CAWSLSYEQYF
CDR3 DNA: TGTGCCTGGAGCCTCAGCTACGAGCAGTACTTC

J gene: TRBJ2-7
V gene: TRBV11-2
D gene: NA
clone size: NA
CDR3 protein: CASSLGQGGVYEQYF
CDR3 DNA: TGTGCCAGCAGCTTAGGGCAGGGTGGGGTCTACGAGCAGTACTTC

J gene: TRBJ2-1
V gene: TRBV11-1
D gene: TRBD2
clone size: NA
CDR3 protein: CASSETGGALVREFF
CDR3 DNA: TGTGCCAGCAGCGAGACGGGGGGGGCCCTTGTTAGGGAGTTCTTC

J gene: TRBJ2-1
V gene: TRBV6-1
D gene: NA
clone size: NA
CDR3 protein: CASSEATVGNEQFF
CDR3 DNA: TGTGCCAGCAGTGAAGCGACTGTGGGCAATGAGCAGTTCTTC

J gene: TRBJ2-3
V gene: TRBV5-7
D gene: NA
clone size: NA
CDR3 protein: CASSGRDSGPTDTQYF
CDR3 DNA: TGTGCCAGCAGCGGCCGGGACTCAGGACCCACAGATACGCAGTATTTT

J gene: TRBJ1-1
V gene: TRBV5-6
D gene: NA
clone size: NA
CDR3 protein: CASSLLSLEAFF
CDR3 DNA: TGTGCCAGCAGCTTGCTTTCTCTCGAAGCTTTCTTT

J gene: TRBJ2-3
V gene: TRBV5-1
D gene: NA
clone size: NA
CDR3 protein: CASSWDSSSTQYF
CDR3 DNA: TGCGCCAGCAGCTGGGACTCCTCCTCAACGCAGTATTTT

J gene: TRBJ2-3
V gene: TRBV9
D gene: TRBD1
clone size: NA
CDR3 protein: CASSVQGGTNTQYF
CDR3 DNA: TGTGCCAGCAGCGTACAAGGGGGCACAAATACGCAGTATTTT

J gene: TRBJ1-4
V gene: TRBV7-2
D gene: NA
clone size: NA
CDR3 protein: CASSPYVGQLNEKLFF
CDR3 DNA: TGTGCCAGCAGCCCATATGTGGGACAACTCAATGAAAAACTGTTTTTT

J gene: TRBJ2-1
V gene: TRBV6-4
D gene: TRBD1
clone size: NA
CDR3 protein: CASSSTTGGSYNEQFF
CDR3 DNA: TGTGCCAGCAGTTCAACGACAGGGGGCTCCTACAATGAGCAGTTCTTC

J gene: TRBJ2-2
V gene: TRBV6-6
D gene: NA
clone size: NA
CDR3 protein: CASSNRGLNTGELFF
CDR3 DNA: TGTGCCAGCAGCAACAGGGGACTGAACACCGGGGAGCTGTTTTTT

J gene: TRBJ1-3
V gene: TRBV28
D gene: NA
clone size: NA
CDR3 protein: CASSSRGNTIYF
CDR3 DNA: TGTGCCAGCAGCTCGCGTGGAAACACCATATATTTT

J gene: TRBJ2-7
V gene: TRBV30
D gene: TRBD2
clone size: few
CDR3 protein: CAWSGAGATYEQYF
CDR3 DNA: TGTGCCTGGAGCGGAGCGGGAGCCACCTACGAGCAGTACTTC

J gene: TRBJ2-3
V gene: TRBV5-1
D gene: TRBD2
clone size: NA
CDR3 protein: CASSLPGLAGPTDTQYF
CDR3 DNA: TGCGCCAGCAGCTTGCCGGGACTAGCGGGACCCACAGATACGCAGTATTTT

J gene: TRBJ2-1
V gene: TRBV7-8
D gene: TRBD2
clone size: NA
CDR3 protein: CASTQPGLAQFF
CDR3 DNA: TGTGCCAGCACCCAGCCCGGACTAGCCCAGTTCTTC

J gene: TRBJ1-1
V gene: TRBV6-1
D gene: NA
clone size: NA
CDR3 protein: CASRNQGINTEAFF
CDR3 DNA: TGTGCCAGCAGGAACCAGGGGATTAACACTGAAGCTTTCTTT

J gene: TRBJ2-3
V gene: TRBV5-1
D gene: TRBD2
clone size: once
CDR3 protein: CASSRRGAQSTDTQYF
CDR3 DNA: TGCGCCAGCAGCCGGCGGGGGGCCCAAAGCACAGATACGCAGTATTTT

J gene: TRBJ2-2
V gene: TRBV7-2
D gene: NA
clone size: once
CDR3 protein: CASSSTGELFF
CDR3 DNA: TGTGCCAGCAGCTCCACCGGGGAGCTGTTTTTT

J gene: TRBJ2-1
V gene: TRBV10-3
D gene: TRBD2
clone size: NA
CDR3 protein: CATTDSGSSYNEQFF
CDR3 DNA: TGTGCCACCACGGATAGCGGGAGCTCCTACAATGAGCAGTTCTTC

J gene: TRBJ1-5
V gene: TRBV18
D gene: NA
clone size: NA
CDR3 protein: CASSLDRFNQPQHF
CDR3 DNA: TGTGCCAGCTCACTTGACAGGTTCAATCAGCCCCAGCATTTT

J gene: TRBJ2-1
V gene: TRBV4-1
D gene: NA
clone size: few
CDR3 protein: CASSQANLITYNEQFF
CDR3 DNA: TGCGCCAGCAGCCAAGCGAATTTGATTACCTACAATGAGCAGTTCTTC

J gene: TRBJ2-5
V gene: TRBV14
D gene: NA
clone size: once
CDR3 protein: CASSPYYRDQETQYF
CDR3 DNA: TGTGCCAGCAGCCCTTACTACAGGGACCAAGAGACCCAGTACTTC